This T cell receptor beta chain stems from a study of beta chain features in type 1 diabetes. Notes on the study in general: Patients with type 1 diabetes showed fewer VDJ junction insertions and more deletions. Shortening of TCRB CDR3s, moderate but significant, appeared in all four CD4+ subsets of Type 1 diabetes patients. Equally in patients and controls, PCR might preferentially amplify shorter templates.

The table lists this clone with a few counts. Its cognate antigen is unknown. Unmatched junction bases numbered 5, after V lost 5 bases and J lost 5 bases. The CDR3 is 13 residues long. Germline V gene data show CDR1 as SSHAT and CDR2 as FNYEAQ (reference sequence). Expressed TCRB transcripts got sequenced, as all isolated RNA was reverse transcribed. Sequencing was performed with immunoSEQ multiplex PCR; in TCRdb, only in-frame clones are kept and a portion is missing. The sample holds some 410,000 clones, about an eighth seen once. Sorted CD4+ subsets: naive, central memory, regulatory, stem cell-like memory (CD45RO/CCR7/CD25/CD127/CD95/CD27 panel).

This clonotype originated in a woman aged 18-29 years in good health. The J gene is TRBJ2-5, the V gene TRBV7-7; 7 nucleotides line up with TRBD2. Source material: naive CD4+ T cells from blood. For the CDR3, the DNA is TGTGCCAGCAGCCTAAGGGAGGGTGAGACCCAGTACTTC. The encoded protein is CASSLREGETQYF.